This T cell receptor beta chain was sequenced during a study of blood T cell repertoires in COVID-19. CDR1 and CDR2 (germline): LNHDA, SQIVND (reference sequence). The V and J ends lost 4 bases and 4 bases, in that order; junction bases with no gene match: 4. This CDR3 is built from 14 residues. In the original workflow: Researchers report that nucleated cell counts were estimated from reference gene primer amplification. Profiled with immunoSEQ multiplex PCR; TCRdb holds only in-frame clones, not every one. V and J calls and clone size come straight from that table; D and trimming were deduced from the DNA. The profile shows a few hundred thousand clones, about 85% of them singletons.

The material sequenced was PBMCs or T cells enriched from blood (not recorded which). The source is a woman between 25 and 40 years old who had recovered from COVID-19. V gene TRBV19 combines with J gene TRBJ1-1; TRBD1 matches at 9 bases. CDR3 amino acids: CASSKTGGATEAFF. CDR3 sequence (DNA): TGTGCCAGTAGTAAGACAGGGGGAGCCACTGAAGCTTTCTTT.